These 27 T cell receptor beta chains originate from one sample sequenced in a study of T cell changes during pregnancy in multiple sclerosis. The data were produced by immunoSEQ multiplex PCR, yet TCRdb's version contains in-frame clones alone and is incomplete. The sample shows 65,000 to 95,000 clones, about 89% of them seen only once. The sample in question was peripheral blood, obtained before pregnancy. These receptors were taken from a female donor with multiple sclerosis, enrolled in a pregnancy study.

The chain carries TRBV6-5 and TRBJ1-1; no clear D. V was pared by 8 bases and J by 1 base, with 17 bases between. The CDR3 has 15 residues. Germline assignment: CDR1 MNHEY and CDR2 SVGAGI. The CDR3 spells CASLSFGEWNTEAFF. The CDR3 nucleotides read TGTGCCAGCCTTTCGTTTGGGGAGTGGAACACTGAAGCTTTCTTT.

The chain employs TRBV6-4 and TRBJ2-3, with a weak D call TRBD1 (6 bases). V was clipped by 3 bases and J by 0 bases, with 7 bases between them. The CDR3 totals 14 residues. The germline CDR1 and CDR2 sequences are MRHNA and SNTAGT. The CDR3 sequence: CASSEGHSTDTQYF. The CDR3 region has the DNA TGTGCCAGCAGTGAGGGACATAGCACAGATACGCAGTATTTT.

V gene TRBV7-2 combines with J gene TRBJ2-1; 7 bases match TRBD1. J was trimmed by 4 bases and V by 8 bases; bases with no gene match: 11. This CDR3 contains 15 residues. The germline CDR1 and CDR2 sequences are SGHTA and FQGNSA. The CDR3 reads CASARQGRGYNEQFF. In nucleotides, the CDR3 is TGTGCCAGCGCACGACAGGGACGAGGATACAATGAGCAGTTCTTC.

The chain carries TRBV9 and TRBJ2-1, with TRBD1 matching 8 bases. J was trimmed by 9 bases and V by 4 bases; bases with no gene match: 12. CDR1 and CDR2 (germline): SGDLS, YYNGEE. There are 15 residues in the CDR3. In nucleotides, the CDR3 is TGTGCCAGCAGCACGGGGAGACAGGGGTCTCCTGAGCAGTTCTTC. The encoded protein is CASSTGRQGSPEQFF.

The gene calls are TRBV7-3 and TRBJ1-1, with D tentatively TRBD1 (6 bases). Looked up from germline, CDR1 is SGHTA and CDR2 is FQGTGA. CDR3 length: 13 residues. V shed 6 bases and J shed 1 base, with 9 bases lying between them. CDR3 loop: CASRTQGNTEAFF. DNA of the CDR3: TGTGCCAGCAGGACACAGGGGAACACTGAAGCTTTCTTT. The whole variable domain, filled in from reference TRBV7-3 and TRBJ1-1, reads GAGVSQTPSNKVTEKGKYVELRCDPISGHTALYWYRQSLGQGPEFLIYFQGTGAADDSGLPNDRFFAVRPEGSVSTLKIQRTERGDSAVYLCASRTQGNTEAFFGQGTRLTVV.

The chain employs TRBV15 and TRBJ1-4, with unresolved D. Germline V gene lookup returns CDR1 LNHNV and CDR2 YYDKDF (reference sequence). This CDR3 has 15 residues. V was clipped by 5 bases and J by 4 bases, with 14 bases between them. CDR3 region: CATSWQPTGNEKLFF. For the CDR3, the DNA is TGTGCCACCAGCTGGCAACCTACGGGTAATGAAAAACTGTTTTTT. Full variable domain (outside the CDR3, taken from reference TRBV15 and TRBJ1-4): DAMVIQNPRYQVTQFGKPVTLSCSQTLNHNVMYWYQQKSSQAPKLLFHYYDKDFNNEADTPDNFQSRRPNTSFCFLDIRSPGLGDTAMYLCATSWQPTGNEKLFFGSGTQLSVL.

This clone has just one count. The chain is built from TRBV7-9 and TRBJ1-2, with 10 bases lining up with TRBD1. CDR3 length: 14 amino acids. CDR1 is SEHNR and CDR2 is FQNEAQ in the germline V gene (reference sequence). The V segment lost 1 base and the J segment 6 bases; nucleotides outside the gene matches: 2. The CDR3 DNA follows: TGTGCCAGCAGCTTAGGACAGGGGGCTAATGGCTACACCTTC. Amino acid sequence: CASSLGQGANGYTF.

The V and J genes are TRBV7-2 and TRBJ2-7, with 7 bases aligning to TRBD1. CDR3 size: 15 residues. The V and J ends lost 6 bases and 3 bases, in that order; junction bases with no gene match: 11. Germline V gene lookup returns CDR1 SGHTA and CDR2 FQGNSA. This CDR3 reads CASRKDREVNYEQYF. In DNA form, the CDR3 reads TGTGCCAGCAGGAAAGACAGGGAAGTTAACTACGAGCAGTACTTC.

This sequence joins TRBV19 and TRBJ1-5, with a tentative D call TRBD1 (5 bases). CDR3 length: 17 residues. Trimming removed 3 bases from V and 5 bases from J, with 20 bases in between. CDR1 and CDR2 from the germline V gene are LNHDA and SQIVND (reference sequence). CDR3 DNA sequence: TGTGCCAGTAGTATTCCAACCCTCTCAGGGAGGCATCAGCCCCAGCATTTT. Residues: CASSIPTLSGRHQPQHF.

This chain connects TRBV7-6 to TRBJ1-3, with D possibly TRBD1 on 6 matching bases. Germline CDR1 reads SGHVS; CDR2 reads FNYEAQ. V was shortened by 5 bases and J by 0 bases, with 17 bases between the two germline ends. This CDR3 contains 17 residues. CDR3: CASSPRIGQSSGNTIYF. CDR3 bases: TGTGCCAGCAGCCCACGCATAGGACAGTCCTCTGGAAACACCATATATTTT.

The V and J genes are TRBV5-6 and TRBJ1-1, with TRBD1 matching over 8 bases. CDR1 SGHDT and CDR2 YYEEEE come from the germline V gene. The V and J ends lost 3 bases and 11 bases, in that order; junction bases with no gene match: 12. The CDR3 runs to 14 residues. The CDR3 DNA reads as TGTGCCAGCAGCTCGCCAGGACAGGGTCACGAGGCTTTCTTT. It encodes CASSSPGQGHEAFF.

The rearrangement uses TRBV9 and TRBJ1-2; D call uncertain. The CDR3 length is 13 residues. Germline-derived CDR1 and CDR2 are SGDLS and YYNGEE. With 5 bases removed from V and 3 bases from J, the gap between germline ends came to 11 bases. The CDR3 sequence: CASSQEADYGYTF. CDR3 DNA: TGTGCCAGCAGTCAGGAGGCGGACTATGGCTACACCTTC.

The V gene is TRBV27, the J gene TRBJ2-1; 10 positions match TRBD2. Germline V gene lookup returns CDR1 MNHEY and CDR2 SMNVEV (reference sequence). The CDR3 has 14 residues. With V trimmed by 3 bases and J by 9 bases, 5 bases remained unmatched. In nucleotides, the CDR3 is TGTGCCAGCAGTTTGAGCGGGGGGGCCACTGAGCAGTTCTTC. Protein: CASSLSGGATEQFF.

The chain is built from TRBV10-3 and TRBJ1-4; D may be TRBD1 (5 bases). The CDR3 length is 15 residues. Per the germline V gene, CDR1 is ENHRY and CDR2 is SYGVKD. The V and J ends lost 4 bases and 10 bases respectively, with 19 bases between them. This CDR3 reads CAISADSRSGGKLFF. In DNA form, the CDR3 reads TGTGCCATCAGTGCTGACAGCCGGAGTGGCGGAAAACTGTTTTTT.

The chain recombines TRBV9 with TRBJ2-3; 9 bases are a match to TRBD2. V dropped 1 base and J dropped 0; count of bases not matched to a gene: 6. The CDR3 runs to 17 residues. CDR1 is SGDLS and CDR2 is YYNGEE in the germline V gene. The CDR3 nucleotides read TGTGCCAGCAGCGTAAGGAGCGGGGGGATGAGCACAGATACGCAGTATTTT. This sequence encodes CASSVRSGGMSTDTQYF.

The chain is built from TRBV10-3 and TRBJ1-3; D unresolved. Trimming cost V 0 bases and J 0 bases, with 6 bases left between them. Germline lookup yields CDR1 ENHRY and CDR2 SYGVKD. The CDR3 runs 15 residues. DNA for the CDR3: TGTGCCATCAGTGAGTCGACTATCTCTGGAAACACCATATATTTT. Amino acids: CAISESTISGNTIYF.

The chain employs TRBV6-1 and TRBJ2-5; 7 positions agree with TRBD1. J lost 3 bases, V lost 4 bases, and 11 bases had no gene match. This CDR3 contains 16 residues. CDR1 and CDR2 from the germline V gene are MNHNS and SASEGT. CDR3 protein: CASSGSGRGKEETQYF. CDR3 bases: TGTGCCAGCAGTGGCTCGGGCAGGGGGAAGGAAGAGACCCAGTACTTC.

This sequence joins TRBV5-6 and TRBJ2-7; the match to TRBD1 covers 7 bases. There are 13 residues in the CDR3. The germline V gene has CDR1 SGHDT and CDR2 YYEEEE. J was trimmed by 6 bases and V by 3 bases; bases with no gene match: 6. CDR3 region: CASSWTGEGEQYF. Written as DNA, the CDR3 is TGTGCCAGCAGCTGGACAGGCGAAGGCGAGCAGTACTTC.

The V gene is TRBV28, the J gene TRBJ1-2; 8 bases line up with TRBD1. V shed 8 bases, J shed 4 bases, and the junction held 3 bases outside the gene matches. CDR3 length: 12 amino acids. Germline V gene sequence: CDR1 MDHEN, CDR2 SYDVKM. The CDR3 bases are TGTGCCAGCCGAACAGGGGGCTATGGCTACACCTTC. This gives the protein CASRTGGYGYTF.

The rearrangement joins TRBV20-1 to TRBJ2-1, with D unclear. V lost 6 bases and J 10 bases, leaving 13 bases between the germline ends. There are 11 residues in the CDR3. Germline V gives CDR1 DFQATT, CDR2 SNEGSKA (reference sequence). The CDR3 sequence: CSALGFGEQFF. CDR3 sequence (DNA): TGCAGTGCGCTGGGCTTTGGGGAGCAGTTCTTC.

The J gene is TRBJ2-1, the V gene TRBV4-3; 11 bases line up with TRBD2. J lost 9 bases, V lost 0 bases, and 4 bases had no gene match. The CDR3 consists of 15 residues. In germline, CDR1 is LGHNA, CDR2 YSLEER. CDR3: CASSQETSGGGEQFF. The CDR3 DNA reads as TGCGCCAGCAGCCAAGAAACTAGCGGGGGAGGTGAGCAGTTCTTC.

For the CDR3, the DNA is TGCGCCAGCAGGCCTCTAATAGCGGGGGTAACTTACGAGCAGTACTTC. It encodes CASRPLIAGVTYEQYF. J is TRBJ2-7 and V is TRBV5-1; TRBD2 matches 9 bases. This CDR3 contains 16 residues. The V gene's germline CDR1 is SGHRS and CDR2 YFSETQ. Germline trimming cut 5 bases from V and 4 bases from J; bases unmatched to any gene: 13.

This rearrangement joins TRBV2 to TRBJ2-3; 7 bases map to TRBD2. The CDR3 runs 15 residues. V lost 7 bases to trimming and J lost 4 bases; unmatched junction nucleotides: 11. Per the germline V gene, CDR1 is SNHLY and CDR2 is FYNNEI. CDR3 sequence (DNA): TGTGCCAGCAAGGTTGCGGCTAGCGGATCAGATACGCAGTATTTT. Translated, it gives CASKVAASGSDTQYF.

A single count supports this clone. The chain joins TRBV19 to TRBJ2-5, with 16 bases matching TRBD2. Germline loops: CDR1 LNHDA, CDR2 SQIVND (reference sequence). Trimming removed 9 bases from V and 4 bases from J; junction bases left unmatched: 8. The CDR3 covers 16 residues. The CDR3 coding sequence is TGTGCCAGGCGGGGACTAGCGGGGGGGCCTCGAGAGACCCAGTACTTC. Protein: CARRGLAGGPRETQYF.

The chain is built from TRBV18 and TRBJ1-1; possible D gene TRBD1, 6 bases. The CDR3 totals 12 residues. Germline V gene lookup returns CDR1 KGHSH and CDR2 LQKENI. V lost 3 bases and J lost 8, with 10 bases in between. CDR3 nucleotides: TGTGCCAGCTCACCTGGGGGCGTCGAAGCTTTCTTT. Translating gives CASSPGGVEAFF.

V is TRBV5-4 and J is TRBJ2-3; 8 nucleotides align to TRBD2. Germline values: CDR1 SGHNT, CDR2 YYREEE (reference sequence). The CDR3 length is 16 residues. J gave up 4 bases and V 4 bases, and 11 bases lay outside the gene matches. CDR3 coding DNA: TGTGCCAGCAGCCCCGGGGGACTAGGAGTCGCAGATACGCAGTATTTT. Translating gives CASSPGGLGVADTQYF.

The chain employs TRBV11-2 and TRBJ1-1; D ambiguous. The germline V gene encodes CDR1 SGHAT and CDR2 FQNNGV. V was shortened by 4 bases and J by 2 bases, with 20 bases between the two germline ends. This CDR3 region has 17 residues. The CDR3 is CASSSRSRLYGNTEAFF. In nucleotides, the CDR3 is TGTGCCAGCAGCTCCCGCTCCAGGTTGTATGGTAACACTGAAGCTTTCTTT.